This TCR beta chain originates from a study of cytomegalovirus exposure and HLA in healthy donors. Study findings and constraints: Only CMV serostatus was available as immune exposure information. Later analysis demonstrated an association between a missense DCLRE1C variant and TCR beta V- and J-gene trimming. The study designated 150 or so TCR beta chains cytomegalovirus-associated. Researchers reported in a later analysis that common viral pathogens appeared linked to several top clusters.

For this clone: As yet, its antigen is unknown.

Both 60 Vbeta primers and 13 Jbeta primers went into the PCR. The table came from immunoSEQ multiplex PCR; TCRdb's copy has only in-frame clones and leaves some out. The top ten clones hold 4.2% of a sample with some 130,000 clones, more than 65% of them seen once. Germline CDR1 is SGHTA and CDR2 is FQGNSA. V shed 5 bases, J shed 4 bases, and the junction held 11 bases outside the gene matches. This CDR3 contains 16 residues. Sequencing was carried out using PBMCs. The clonotype was recovered from a male donor in good health and CMV-seropositive. This chain connects TRBV7-2 to TRBJ2-3; 8 bases are a match to TRBD1. The CDR3, as DNA: TGTGCCAGCAGCGACTCCCTGGGACAGGCATCAGATACGCAGTATTTT. It specifies CASSDSLGQASDTQYF.